In its sample, the clone carrying this T cell receptor beta chain was seen many times. The sample comes from a study of T-cell reconstitution after alpha-beta-depleted transplantation in children. Unique molecular identifiers tagged the TCRbeta library. TCRdb independently ran MiXCR on the PCR reads; one entry per CDR3 protein. The table records around 600,000 distinct CDR3 sequences, roughly 17% of them present only once. V gave up 0 bases and J gave up 6 bases, with 8 bases separating them. Germline-derived CDR1 and CDR2 are SQVTM and ANQGSEA. The CDR3 is 12 residues long. The rearrangement joins TRBV29-1 to TRBJ1-1; a possible D gene is TRBD1 (5 bases). The source was PBMCs from the stem cell graft donor, collected from the stem cell graft. The clonotype comes from a human donor who donated a stem cell graft to a child with acute myeloid leukemia. CDR3 nucleotide sequence: TGCAGCGTTGAAGAGGACAAGCCTGAAGCTTTCTTT. Translated, it gives CSVEEDKPEAFF.